These T cell receptor beta chains were read from a single sample in a study of T cell responses to AZD1222 COVID-19 vaccine. Here immunoSEQ multiplex PCR was the method, and the copy in TCRdb shows in-frame clones only, minus some. The table lists 160,000 or so clones, more than 75% of them singletons. The material was peripheral blood, obtained 28 days after the second AZD1222 dose. The receptors come from an adult who received the AZD1222 COVID-19 vaccine. CDR3s include the opening cysteine and the closing phenylalanine or tryptophan. The D gene is left open where the match is weak. Size is omitted from some rows. Given values are once, few, many or a class for expanded clones.

>TRBJ2-1|TRBV9|TRBD2|many
CASTGTSNEQFF
TGTGCCAGCACCGGGACTAGCAATGAGCAGTTCTTC
>TRBJ1-4|TRBV29-1|-|-
CSVGAPGQGEKLFF
TGCAGCGTTGGGGCCCCCGGGCAGGGTGAAAAACTGTTTTTT
>TRBJ2-3|TRBV7-8|TRBD2|-
CASSATGLANTDTQYF
TGTGCCAGCAGCGCAACGGGACTAGCGAACACAGATACGCAGTATTTT
>TRBJ1-2|TRBV20-1|TRBD1|-
CSAPQGGSYTF
TGCAGTGCTCCTCAGGGGGGGAGCTACACCTTC
>TRBJ2-2|TRBV5-4|-|-
CASKGEGNTGELFF
TGTGCCAGCAAGGGGGAGGGGAACACCGGGGAGCTGTTTTTT
>TRBJ2-7|TRBV5-1|-|-
CASRYSTGLDYEQYF
TGCGCCAGCAGATACAGCACGGGTTTGGACTACGAGCAGTACTTC
>TRBJ1-5|TRBV19|-|-
CASSTQNQPQHF
TGTGCCAGTAGTACTCAAAATCAGCCCCAGCATTTT
>TRBJ2-7|TRBV4-3|TRBD2|-
CASSPGLAGPRVSYEQYF
TGCGCCAGCAGCCCCGGGCTAGCGGGTCCAAGGGTGTCCTACGAGCAGTACTTC
>TRBJ1-4|TRBV5-1|TRBD1|-
CASSFGDRVEKLFF
TGCGCCAGCAGCTTCGGGGACAGGGTTGAAAAACTGTTTTTT
>TRBJ2-6|TRBV11-2|-|-
CASSLGRAGANVLTF
TGTGCCAGCAGCTTAGGGAGGGCTGGGGCCAACGTCCTGACTTTC
>TRBJ1-6|TRBV3-1/TRBV3-2|-|-
CASSQGAGPNSPLHF
TGTGCCAGCAGCCAAGGGGCAGGGCCTAATTCACCCCTCCACTTT
>TRBJ1-1|TRBV2|-|-
CASSEANPRGGTEAFF
TGTGCCAGCAGTGAAGCGAACCCCAGGGGCGGCACTGAAGCTTTCTTT
>TRBJ2-2|TRBV7-2|-|few
CASSLLRQLNTGELFF
TGTGCCAGCAGCTTACTCCGGCAGCTAAACACCGGGGAGCTGTTTTTT
>TRBJ1-2|TRBV6-5|-|-
CASKRTVNYGYTF
TGTGCCAGCAAAAGGACGGTTAACTATGGCTACACCTTC
>TRBJ2-2|TRBV9|-|-
CASSVGAGSNTGELFF
TGTGCCAGCAGCGTCGGGGCGGGTTCCAACACCGGGGAGCTGTTTTTT
>TRBJ2-2|TRBV15|TRBD1|-
CATSRDQGTGATGELFF
TGTGCCACCAGCAGAGATCAGGGGACAGGGGCCACCGGGGAGCTGTTTTTT
>TRBJ2-7|TRBV19|-|-
CASSTGAYYEQYF
TGTGCCAGTAGTACCGGGGCCTACTACGAGCAGTACTTC
>TRBJ2-1|TRBV11-2|-|-
CASSPRRGVGGNEQFF
TGTGCCAGCAGCCCCAGGAGGGGTGTGGGGGGCAATGAGCAGTTCTTC
>TRBJ2-3|TRBV7-8|TRBD2|-
CASSLKLTGLAATDTQYF
TGTGCCAGCAGCTTAAAGCTAACGGGACTAGCGGCCACAGATACGCAGTATTTT
>TRBJ2-1|TRBV10-1|TRBD2|-
CASSESSLAGGQFF
TGCGCCAGCAGTGAGTCGAGTCTAGCGGGAGGGCAGTTCTTC
>TRBJ2-1|TRBV7-9|TRBD2|-
CASSLSGTTYNEQFF
TGTGCCAGCAGCTTATCCGGGACTACCTACAATGAGCAGTTCTTC
>TRBJ1-2|TRBV5-1|TRBD1|-
CASITGPGQGAYGYTF
TGCGCCAGCATCACGGGGCCAGGACAGGGGGCCTATGGCTACACCTTC
>TRBJ2-4|TRBV10-3|TRBD2|-
CAISPGVAGGPTKNIQYF
TGTGCCATCAGTCCCGGGGTAGCGGGAGGGCCGACCAAAAACATTCAGTACTTC
>TRBJ2-3|TRBV11-1|-|-
CASSPMGGTDTQYF
TGTGCCAGCAGCCCTATGGGCGGCACAGATACGCAGTATTTT
>TRBJ2-7|TRBV7-2|-|once
CASSLSSYEQYF
TGTGCCAGCAGCTTATCCAGCTACGAGCAGTACTTC
>TRBJ2-7|TRBV15|-|once
CATSRVPSGPYYEQYF
TGTGCCACCAGCAGAGTTCCTTCCGGTCCATACTACGAGCAGTACTTC
>TRBJ1-2|TRBV30|TRBD1|-
CAWTGGYGYTF
TGTGCCTGGACAGGGGGTTATGGCTACACCTTC
>TRBJ1-1|TRBV5-1|-|-
CASSPNAGDTEAFF
TGCGCCAGCAGCCCAAACGCAGGGGACACTGAAGCTTTCTTT
>TRBJ2-1|TRBV28|TRBD2|-
CASSLTSGMGEQFF
TGTGCCAGCAGTTTGACTAGCGGGATGGGTGAGCAGTTCTTC
>TRBJ2-2|TRBV19|TRBD2|-
CASSMRSGRVPGELFF
TGTGCCAGTAGTATGAGAAGCGGGAGGGTTCCCGGGGAGCTGTTTTTT
>TRBJ1-5|TRBV4-3|-|-
CASSQDWGTPRPQHF
TGCGCCAGCAGCCAAGACTGGGGGACCCCGAGGCCCCAGCATTTT
>TRBJ2-7|TRBV4-3|TRBD2|-
CASSQDTPGLAGTYEQYF
TGCGCCAGCAGCCAAGATACCCCGGGACTAGCGGGAACCTACGAGCAGTACTTC
>TRBJ1-1|TRBV6-5|-|-
CASDWGGNTEAFF
TGTGCCAGCGACTGGGGGGGGAACACTGAAGCTTTCTTT
>TRBJ2-3|TRBV5-8|-|-
CASSLWVIWGVMDTQYF
TGTGCCAGCAGCTTGTGGGTCATATGGGGGGTGATGGATACGCAGTATTTT
>TRBJ2-2|TRBV5-1|TRBD2|-
CASSLGLAGNTGELFF
TGCGCCAGCAGCCTGGGACTAGCGGGTAACACCGGGGAGCTGTTTTTT
>TRBJ2-2|TRBV7-3|-|-
CASSLRGHGELFF
TGTGCCAGCAGCTTACGAGGCCACGGGGAGCTGTTTTTT
>TRBJ2-7|TRBV13|TRBD1|once
CASSYRQGGVYEQYF
TGTGCCAGCAGCTACCGACAGGGGGGGGTCTACGAGCAGTACTTC
>TRBJ1-3|TRBV4-3|-|-
CASSQDNGGNTIYF
TGCGCCAGCAGCCAAGACAACGGAGGAAACACCATATATTTT
>TRBJ2-7|TRBV20-1|-|-
CSASWGSYEQYF
TGCAGTGCTAGTTGGGGGTCCTACGAGCAGTACTTC
>TRBJ1-2|TRBV11-2|-|once
CASSLTGSYGYTF
TGTGCCAGCAGCTTAACAGGTAGCTATGGCTACACCTTC
>TRBJ2-2|TRBV15|-|few
CATSRDQGRTGELFF
TGTGCCACCAGCAGAGATCAGGGCCGGACCGGGGAGCTGTTTTTT
>TRBJ2-3|TRBV10-3|-|few
CAIRPGSGADTQYF
TGTGCCATCAGACCCGGTTCGGGGGCAGATACGCAGTATTTT
>TRBJ2-1|TRBV30|-|medium-sized
CAWSVWGNEQFF
TGTGCCTGGAGTGTCTGGGGCAATGAGCAGTTCTTC
>TRBJ2-7|TRBV20-1|-|few
CSARGDYEQYF
TGCAGTGCTCGCGGGGACTACGAGCAGTACTTC
>TRBJ2-1|TRBV15|-|-
CATSRDQGLVANEQFF
TGTGCCACCAGCAGAGATCAGGGACTGGTCGCCAATGAGCAGTTCTTC
>TRBJ1-1|TRBV6-2/TRBV6-3|TRBD1|-
CASSMTGANTEAFF
TGTGCCAGCAGTATGACAGGGGCAAACACTGAAGCTTTCTTT
>TRBJ1-1|TRBV5-4|-|-
CASSIAPGGANTEAFF
TGTGCCAGCAGCATCGCCCCCGGGGGAGCAAACACTGAAGCTTTCTTT
>TRBJ1-5|TRBV29-1|-|-
CSVGAGSQPQHF
TGCAGCGTGGGGGCAGGGAGCCAGCCCCAGCATTTT
>TRBJ1-2|TRBV28|-|-
CASSITDPGLYGYTF
TGTGCCAGCAGTATAACAGATCCGGGGCTGTATGGCTACACCTTC
>TRBJ2-7|TRBV19|TRBD1|-
CASRDRDHYEQYF
TGTGCCAGTCGGGACAGGGATCACTACGAGCAGTACTTC
>TRBJ1-4|TRBV4-2|TRBD1|few
CASRQGDHEKLFF
TGTGCCAGCAGACAGGGGGATCACGAAAAACTGTTTTTT
>TRBJ2-2|TRBV6-6|-|-
CASSYRVATGELFF
TGTGCCAGCAGTTACAGGGTCGCAACCGGGGAGCTGTTTTTT
>TRBJ2-3|TRBV27|-|-
CASSLSRRSTDTQYF
TGTGCCAGCAGTTTATCAAGGCGCAGCACAGATACGCAGTATTTT
>TRBJ2-1|TRBV14|TRBD2|-
CASSQDRYGTSEYNEQFF
TGTGCCAGCAGCCAAGATAGATATGGGACTAGCGAGTACAATGAGCAGTTCTTC
>TRBJ2-3|TRBV3-1/TRBV3-2|TRBD1|-
CASSLQGQGSTDTQYF
TGTGCCAGCAGCCTCCAGGGACAGGGGTCCACAGATACGCAGTATTTT
>TRBJ1-1|TRBV5-8|TRBD1|once
CASSLDRGNTEAFF
TGTGCCAGCAGCTTGGACAGGGGAAACACTGAAGCTTTCTTT
>TRBJ1-5|TRBV28|-|-
CASRSGNQPQHF
TGTGCCAGCAGATCCGGCAATCAGCCCCAGCATTTT
>TRBJ2-7|TRBV18|-|-
CASSPLRDSSGPQQYF
TGTGCCAGCTCACCCCTCCGGGACTCCTCAGGGCCACAGCAGTACTTC